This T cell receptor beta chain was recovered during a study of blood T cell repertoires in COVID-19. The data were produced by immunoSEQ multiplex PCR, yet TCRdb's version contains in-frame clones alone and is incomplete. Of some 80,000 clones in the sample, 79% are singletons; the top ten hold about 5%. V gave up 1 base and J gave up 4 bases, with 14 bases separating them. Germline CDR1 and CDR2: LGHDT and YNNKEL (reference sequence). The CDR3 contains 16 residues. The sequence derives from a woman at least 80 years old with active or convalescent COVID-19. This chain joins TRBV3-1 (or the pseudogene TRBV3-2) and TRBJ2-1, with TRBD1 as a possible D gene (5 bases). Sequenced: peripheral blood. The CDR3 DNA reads TGTGCCAGCAGCCAAGGGGGTTGGGGCAATTACAATGAGCAGTTCTTC. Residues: CASSQGGWGNYNEQFF.